This T cell receptor beta chain was profiled in a study of vaccination effects on CD4 cells after COVID-19. As concerns this clone: The antigen is not known.

Sequencing was preceded by expansion of antigen-specific CD4+ T cells with viral peptide pools in the ViraFEST assay. Isolating CD4+ T cells followed roughly ten days of culture. Of the BNT162b2 and mRNA-1273 vaccines, participants received two doses of one or the other. The V gene's germline CDR1 is SNHLY and CDR2 FYNNEI. Deletions cut 3 bases from V and 0 bases from J, with 8 bases between. The CDR3 extends over 14 amino acids. Measured with immunoSEQ multiplex PCR; TCRdb has only the in-frame clones, and not every one. The table records around 81,000 clones, over 75% of them present only once. This TCR came from a human donor who received a COVID-19 vaccine. This sequence joins TRBV2 and TRBJ1-2; D not certain. Sequencing used CD4+ T cells from PBMCs cultured with HCoV-OC43 spike peptides, obtained after COVID-19 vaccination. Sample subset: HCoV-OC43 spike overlapping peptide pool stimulation. The CDR3 reads CASSERGTNYGYTF. DNA for the CDR3: TGTGCCAGCAGTGAGCGAGGGACTAACTATGGCTACACCTTC.